This section outlines one T cell receptor beta chain sequence together with its context. With V trimmed by 8 bases and J by 4 bases, 5 bases remained unmatched. Germline V gives CDR1 ENHRY, CDR2 SYGVKD. The CDR3 is made up of 14 amino acids. This record comes from a study of shared clonotypes between healthy human individuals. Across several immunoSEQ plates, the genomic DNA of each subset was split evenly. The method was immunoSEQ multiplex PCR; TCRdb's version includes in-frame clones alone and lacks a portion of them. Here the sample spans about 990,000 clones, roughly 74% being singletons. The specimen was memory CD4+ T cells from PBMCs. Subset noted: CD45RA-negative fraction. The V and J genes are TRBV10-3 and TRBJ2-3; 11 bases are a match to TRBD1. The sequence was collected from a man between 18 and 35 years old in good health. Some clones in this sample may be carry-over from other donors' samples. As DNA, the CDR3 is TGTGCCATCCGAGGACAGGGGGCTTCAGATACGCAGTATTTT. This gives the protein CAIRGQGASDTQYF.